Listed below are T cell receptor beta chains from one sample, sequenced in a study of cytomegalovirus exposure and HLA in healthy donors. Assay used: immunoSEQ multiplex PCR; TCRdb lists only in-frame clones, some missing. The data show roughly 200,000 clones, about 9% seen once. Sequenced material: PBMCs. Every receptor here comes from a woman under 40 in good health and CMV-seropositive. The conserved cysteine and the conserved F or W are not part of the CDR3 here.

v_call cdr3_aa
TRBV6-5 ASSLSTSGPQYEQY
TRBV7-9 ASNRGTGELF
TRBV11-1 ASSLKAGDTQY
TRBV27 ASNPSGRTYNEQF
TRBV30 AWAGGRNQPQH
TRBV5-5 ASSLVTSGGYNEQF
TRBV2 ASSLRADSISYEQY
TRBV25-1 AVSSGSLEETQY
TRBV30 AWSALRQGPQH
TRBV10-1 ASSARPDNEQF
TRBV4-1 ASSLRTGGTSYGYT
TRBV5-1 ASSDGTSGSNEQY
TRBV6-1 ASSLSGSSRAF
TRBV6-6 ASSYDLTLSYEQY
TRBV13 ASSFRSYEQY
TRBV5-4 ASGEGGWNTEAF
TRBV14 ASSLRTSGSPSTDTQY
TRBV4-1 ASSPRQGDQPQH
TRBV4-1 ASSLRDRGGNTEAF
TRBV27 ASSLGQPDYEQY
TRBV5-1 ASAEVGGRSTDTQY
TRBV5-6 ASSLAPGGARDTQY
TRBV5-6 ASSANLGVYEQY
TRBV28 ASSTGPSKDQPQH
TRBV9 ASSAPPWGEGGWDTQY
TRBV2 ASSGQGSSQPQH
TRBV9 ASGQEGGNQPQH
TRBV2 ATEGGTSGSYEQF
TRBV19 ASSIGEGNQPQH
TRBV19 ASSISQETQY